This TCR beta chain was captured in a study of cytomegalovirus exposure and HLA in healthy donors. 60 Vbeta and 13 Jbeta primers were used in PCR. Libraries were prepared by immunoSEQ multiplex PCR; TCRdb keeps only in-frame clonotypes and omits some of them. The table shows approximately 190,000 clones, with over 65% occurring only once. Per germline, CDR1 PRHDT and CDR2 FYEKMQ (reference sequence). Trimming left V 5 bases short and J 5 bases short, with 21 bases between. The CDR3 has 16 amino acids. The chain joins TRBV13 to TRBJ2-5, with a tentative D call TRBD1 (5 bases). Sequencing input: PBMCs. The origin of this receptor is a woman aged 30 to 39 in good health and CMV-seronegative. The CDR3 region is CASSQTTLSPGETQYF. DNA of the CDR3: TGTGCCAGCAGCCAAACCACCTTGTCGCCAGGGGAGACCCAGTACTTC. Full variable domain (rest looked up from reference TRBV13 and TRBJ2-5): AAGVIQSPRHLIKEKRETATLKCYPIPRHDTVYWYQQGPGQDPQFLISFYEKMQSDKGSIPDRFSAQQFSDYHSELNMSSLELGDSALYFCASSQTTLSPGETQYFGPGTRLLVL.